These 10 T cell receptor beta chains came from one sample sequenced in a study of blood T cell repertoires in COVID-19. The protocol was immunoSEQ multiplex PCR, while the TCRdb copy is restricted to in-frame clones and leaves out a portion. This table holds about 250,000 clones, 80% to 85% found once. The sample consisted of PBMCs or T cells enriched from blood (not recorded which). The receptors come from a man aged 35 to 55 who had been exposed to COVID-19.

The chain is built from TRBV29-1 and TRBJ2-7; 12 bases map to TRBD2. V lost 4 bases, J lost 3 bases, and 1 base stayed unmatched. CDR3 length equals 13 residues. Germline-derived CDR1 and CDR2 are SQVTM and ANQGSEA. The CDR3 sequence is CSVGTSGNYEQYF. The CDR3 DNA follows: TGCAGCGTTGGGACTAGCGGGAACTACGAGCAGTACTTC.

This clone was counted only a few times. The rearrangement joins TRBV18 to TRBJ2-7; D is unresolved. The CDR3 runs to 16 residues. Germline V gene lookup returns CDR1 KGHSH and CDR2 LQKENI. Trimming shortened V by 3 bases and J by 1 base, and 16 bases separated the two germline ends. The CDR3 DNA reads TGTGCCAGCTCACCTAACTTAGCCCGTTTTTCCTACGAGCAGTACTTC. It yields the protein CASSPNLARFSYEQYF.

The chain joins TRBV30 to TRBJ2-3; TRBD1 matches at 10 bases. The CDR3 extends over 17 amino acids. Trimming took 5 bases from V and 2 from J; bases not matched to a gene: 13. Germline loops: CDR1 GTSNPN, CDR2 SVGIG (reference sequence). The CDR3: CAWQSGTGVLTTDTQYF. CDR3 DNA: TGTGCCTGGCAATCCGGGACAGGGGTCCTCACCACAGATACGCAGTATTTT.

Only a few counts were recorded for this clone. The chain combines TRBV24-1 with TRBJ2-1; 11 bases map to TRBD2. CDR3 length equals 15 residues. Germline values: CDR1 KGHDR, CDR2 SFDVKD. After removal of 9 bases from V and 4 bases from J, the junction contained 7 bases not matched to a gene. CDR3 in DNA: TGTGCCACCGGCACCGGGACTAGCGGATACAATGAGCAGTTCTTC. Its translation: CATGTGTSGYNEQFF.

The chain combines TRBV5-4 with TRBJ2-7, with TRBD2 matching over 10 bases. V gave up 4 bases and J gave up 6 bases; unmatched junction bases: 7. The germline CDR1 and CDR2 sequences are SGHNT and YYREEE (reference sequence). The CDR3 is 14 amino acids. The CDR3 reads CASSLTSGSTEQYF. In nucleotides, the CDR3 is TGTGCCAGCAGCCTGACTAGCGGGTCTACCGAGCAGTACTTC. The full variable domain, in which reference TRBV5-4 and TRBJ2-7 provide the parts outside the CDR3, is ETGVTQSPTHLIKTRGQQVTLRCSSQSGHNTVSWYQQALGQGPQFIFQYYREEENGRGNFPPRFSGLQFPNYSSELNVNALELDDSALYLCASSLTSGSTEQYFGPGTRLTVT.

This chain links TRBV7-8 with TRBJ2-1; TRBD2 matches at 10 bases. V shed 5 bases, J shed 2 bases, and the junction held 9 bases outside the gene matches. This CDR3 comprises 17 residues. Germline V CDR1 and CDR2: SGHVS, FQNEAQ. The CDR3 here is CASSHHPTSGPYNEQFF. The CDR3 DNA follows: TGTGCCAGCAGCCACCACCCGACTAGCGGGCCCTACAATGAGCAGTTCTTC.

The chain carries TRBV24-1 and TRBJ2-3; TRBD1 might be the D (5 bases). The CDR3 totals 13 residues. Germline V CDR1 and CDR2: KGHDR, SFDVKD. Deletions cut 9 bases from V and 2 bases from J, with 11 bases between. The CDR3 DNA reads TGTGCCACCGGAGACAGCTACACAGATACGCAGTATTTT. Residues: CATGDSYTDTQYF.

The genes are TRBV30 and TRBJ1-6; D possibly corresponds to TRBD1 (5 bases). There are 12 residues in the CDR3. In germline, CDR1 is GTSNPN, CDR2 SVGIG (reference sequence). Deletions cut 7 bases from V and 8 bases from J, with 12 bases between. Here the CDR3 reads CALARGDSPLHF. The CDR3 nucleotides are TGTGCCTTGGCAAGGGGCGATTCACCCCTCCACTTT.

The chain links TRBV7-2 to TRBJ2-1, with 8 bases lining up with TRBD1. The CDR3 runs to 18 residues. The germline CDR1 and CDR2 sequences are SGHTA and FQGNSA. The trim removed 1 base at V and 7 bases at J, leaving 15 bases unmatched. Written as DNA, the CDR3 is TGTGCCAGCAGCTTAGTTGCAGGGGGCGCTTACGCAGGGAATGAGCAGTTCTTC. It translates to CASSLVAGGAYAGNEQFF. Drawing the rest from reference TRBV7-2 and TRBJ2-1, the complete variable domain is GAGVSQSPSNKVTEKGKDVELRCDPISGHTALYWYRQSLGQGLEFLIYFQGNSAPDKSGLPSDRFSAERTGGSVSTLTIQRTQQEDSAVYLCASSLVAGGAYAGNEQFFGPGTRLTVL.

The chain couples TRBV2 to TRBJ1-3; no clear D gene. The germline V and J ends were trimmed by 7 bases and 2 bases, with 9 bases remaining between them. Germline assignment: CDR1 SNHLY and CDR2 FYNNEI. CDR3 length equals 13 residues. The chain's CDR3 is CASKHLPGNTIYF. The DNA for the CDR3 is TGTGCCAGCAAACATCTCCCTGGAAACACCATATATTTT.